This TCR beta chain was obtained from a study of blood T cells in healthy people across ages. Through a sample-barcoded 5' primer and a J-beta primer mix, a second PCR was run for roughly 7 to 12 cycles. TCRdb reanalysed the 5' RACE reads using MiXCR and keeps one entry per CDR3 protein. The sample has more than 800,000 distinct CDR3 sequences, roughly 26% seen once. This clonotype was counted many times. After removal of 1 base from V and 1 base from J, the junction contained 7 bases not matched to a gene. There are 16 residues in the CDR3. Germline lookup yields CDR1 SGHVS and CDR2 FNYEAQ. Material for sequencing was blood. The chain uses TRBV7-6 and TRBJ2-7, with TRBD2 matching over 7 bases. The TCR was taken from an elderly woman in good health. The DNA of the CDR3 is TGTGCCAGCAGCTTAGTAGCAAGCGGGGCTTCCTACGAGCAGTACTTC. This encodes CASSLVASGASYEQYF.